Sequencing of this T cell receptor (beta chain) was carried out in a study of T cells in Graves' hyperthyroidism and ophthalmopathy. RNA transcripts gave rise to amplified TCR beta CDR3 regions. HTBI primers were used for first-round RT-PCR of the TCR CDR3. Each CDR3 protein is one row after TCRdb ran MiXCR on the multiplex PCR reads. The table has some 600,000 distinct CDR3 sequences, 14% seen once. Many counts were recorded for this clonotype. The germline V gene encodes CDR1 SGHNT and CDR2 YENEEA. This CDR3 has 15 amino acids. V dropped 2 bases and J dropped 6; count of bases not matched to a gene: 5.

Specimen: blood. The receptor was isolated from a woman aged 25 to 39 with Graves' hyperthyroidism that later progressed to Graves' ophthalmopathy. The rearrangement joins TRBV11-3 to TRBJ2-7; 12 bases map to TRBD1. As DNA, the CDR3 is TGTGCCAGCAGCTTACAAGGGACAGGGGGCGCCGAGCAGTACTTC. Translation: CASSLQGTGGAEQYF.